The 18 T cell receptor beta chains given below trace back to one sample, sequenced in a study of blood T cell repertoires in COVID-19. Clones were read by immunoSEQ multiplex PCR, and TCRdb kept only the in-frame ones, dropping some. The data contain roughly 260,000 clones, less than 85% of them singletons. Sequencing was done on a sample of peripheral blood. The receptor set was obtained from a woman of 80 years or more with active or convalescent COVID-19.

The chain carries TRBV28 and TRBJ1-5; D is undetermined. The germline gives CDR1 MDHEN, CDR2 SYDVKM. The CDR3 is made up of 14 amino acids. V lost 3 bases, J lost 4 bases, and 10 bases lay in between. CDR3 loop: CASSLVLVNQPQHF. CDR3 in DNA: TGTGCCAGCAGTTTGGTTCTAGTTAATCAGCCCCAGCATTTT.

The chain combines TRBV4-1 with TRBJ2-7; maybe TRBD2 (6 bases). Trimming stripped 0 bases from V and 6 bases from J, with 15 bases between. In germline, CDR1 is MGHRA, CDR2 YSYEKL. The CDR3 length is 15 residues. The CDR3 DNA reads TGCGCCAGCAGCCAAGATCCGGGGGTGGGGTTCGAGCAGTACTTC. Amino acids: CASSQDPGVGFEQYF.

The chain employs TRBV4-1 and TRBJ2-5; the D gene is possibly TRBD1 (5 bases). Germline CDR1 reads MGHRA; CDR2 reads YSYEKL. This CDR3 region has 14 residues. Trimming removed 1 base from V and 2 bases from J, with 8 bases in between. The CDR3 coding sequence is TGCGCCAGCAGCCAAGGTAGGGGACAAGAGACCCAGTACTTC. Protein sequence: CASSQGRGQETQYF.

The chain has TRBV5-6 and TRBJ2-1; D uncertain. The CDR3 is 11 residues long. Trimming took off 1 base at V and 8 bases at J, with 4 bases between the two ends. Germline CDR1 SGHDT, CDR2 YYEEEE. The CDR3 sequence: CASSLSDEQFF. The CDR3 DNA is TGTGCCAGCAGCTTGAGCGATGAGCAGTTCTTC.

This clone was found a few times. The rearrangement joins TRBV5-1 to TRBJ1-1; TRBD1 might be the D (5 bases). The CDR3 is 13 residues long. Germline CDR1 SGHRS, CDR2 YFSETQ. V was clipped by 4 bases and J by 5 bases, with 12 bases between them. This CDR3 reads CASSGVGRTEAFF. The CDR3 DNA is TGCGCCAGCAGCGGCGTGGGGCGTACTGAAGCTTTCTTT.

V is TRBV7-8 and J is TRBJ1-2; D ambiguous. Germline assignment: CDR1 SGHVS and CDR2 FQNEAQ. CDR3 length: 13 amino acids. V was trimmed by 1 base and J by 2 bases, leaving 5 bases between them. CDR3: CASSLDSNYGYTF. The CDR3, as DNA: TGTGCCAGCAGCTTAGATTCGAACTATGGCTACACCTTC.

V is TRBV7-8 and J is TRBJ2-7, with TRBD2 identical over 12 bases. V dropped 5 bases and J dropped 2; count of bases not matched to a gene: 13. CDR1 and CDR2 from the germline V gene are SGHVS and FQNEAQ. The CDR3 length is 18 residues. CDR3 sequence: CASSLRGLAGLLPYEQYF. The DNA for the CDR3 is TGTGCCAGCAGCCTCCGCGGACTAGCGGGGCTCCTTCCCTACGAGCAGTACTTC. The variable domain in full, with the rest retrieved from reference TRBV7-8 and TRBJ2-7, is GAGVSQSPRYKVAKRGQDVALRCDPISGHVSLFWYQQALGQGPEFLTYFQNEAQLDKSGLPSDRFFAERPEGSVSTLKIQRTQQEDSAVYLCASSLRGLAGLLPYEQYFGPGTRLTVT.

This clone was counted once. The CDR3 reads CASSGGQGAYNEQFF. DNA for the CDR3: TGTGCCAGCAGCGGAGGACAGGGGGCCTACAATGAGCAGTTCTTC. The chain combines TRBV5-6 with TRBJ2-1; 10 bases are shared with TRBD1. V lost 4 bases and J lost 2; bases outside the gene matches: 3. The CDR3 consists of 15 residues. Looked up from germline, CDR1 is SGHDT and CDR2 is YYEEEE.

This chain uses TRBV1 with TRBJ2-7; TRBD1, the table's D call, was not compared with the DNA. TRBV1 counts as a pseudogene. This CDR3 contains 14 residues. CDR3 bases: TGCACCAGCAGCCAAGAGGACAGTTCGAGGGAGCAGTACTTC. Protein: CTSSQEDSSREQYF.

The chain employs TRBV24-1 and TRBJ2-1, with 8 bases matching TRBD1. J gave up 5 bases and V 2 bases, and 4 bases lay outside the gene matches. The CDR3 is made up of 15 amino acids. In germline, CDR1 is KGHDR, CDR2 SFDVKD. The chain's CDR3 is CATSDWTGMNNEQFF. The CDR3, as DNA: TGTGCCACCAGTGATTGGACAGGGATGAACAATGAGCAGTTCTTC.

This clone was counted a few times. The gene calls are TRBV11-2 and TRBJ2-1; no firm D call. Looked up from germline, CDR1 is SGHAT and CDR2 is FQNNGV. The CDR3 is made up of 14 amino acids. Trimming took off 7 bases at V and 10 bases at J, with 20 bases between the two ends. CDR3 coding DNA: TGTGCCAGCACCACCGGAGTCCGACTCTCGGAGCAGTTCTTC. This encodes CASTTGVRLSEQFF.

This chain's CDR3 is CASSSRTGGSNTEAFF. The CDR3 coding sequence is TGCGCCAGCAGCTCACGAACAGGGGGCTCGAACACTGAAGCTTTCTTT. This chain links TRBV5-1 with TRBJ1-1, with 9 bases matching TRBD1. From germline, CDR1 is SGHRS and CDR2 YFSETQ. The CDR3 loop spans 16 amino acids. The V segment lost 3 bases and the J segment 1 base; nucleotides outside the gene matches: 7.

The CDR3 sequence is CASSIEQVGGYTF. Written as DNA, the CDR3 is TGTGCCAGCAGCATAGAACAGGTCGGAGGCTACACCTTC. This chain joins TRBV7-9 and TRBJ1-2; weak D call: TRBD1 (5 bases). Germline values: CDR1 SEHNR, CDR2 FQNEAQ (reference sequence). There are 13 residues in the CDR3. Trimming shortened V by 5 bases and J by 8 bases, and 15 bases separated the two germline ends.

The chain couples TRBV9 to TRBJ2-7; 8 nucleotides align to TRBD1. The CDR3 is 15 residues long. The germline V gene has CDR1 SGDLS and CDR2 YYNGEE. Germline trimming cut 4 bases from V and 1 base from J; bases unmatched to any gene: 7. The DNA of the CDR3 is TGTGCCAGCAGCCTTGGGACAGGAGTTTCCTACGAGCAGTACTTC. Encoded protein: CASSLGTGVSYEQYF. Full variable domain (outside the CDR3, taken from reference TRBV9 and TRBJ2-7): DSGVTQTPKHLITATGQRVTLRCSPRSGDLSVYWYQQSLDQGLQFLIQYYNGEERAKGNILERFSAQQFPDLHSELNLSSLELGDSALYFCASSLGTGVSYEQYFGPGTRLTVT.

The rearrangement links TRBV27 to TRBJ2-7, with D possibly TRBD1 on 6 matching bases. This CDR3 has 13 residues. V lost 5 bases to trimming and J lost 3 bases, with 11 bases between them. Germline-derived CDR1 and CDR2 are MNHEY and SMNVEV (reference sequence). The CDR3 DNA reads TGTGCCAGCAGTAGACAGGAGTACTACGAGCAGTACTTC. It yields the protein CASSRQEYYEQYF.

This chain links TRBV11-2 with TRBJ2-5; possibly TRBD1 for D (5 bases). Per germline, CDR1 SGHAT and CDR2 FQNNGV. This CDR3 region has 15 residues. V was trimmed by 0 bases and J by 7 bases, leaving 15 bases between them. CDR3 in amino acids: CASSLERQGMGTQYF. The CDR3 bases are TGTGCCAGCAGCTTAGAGAGGCAGGGCATGGGGACCCAGTACTTC.

V and J are TRBV6-5 and TRBJ1-2; D possibly corresponds to TRBD1 (6 bases). Looked up from germline, CDR1 is MNHEY and CDR2 is SVGAGI. The CDR3 is 14 residues long. V lost 4 bases and J 4 bases, leaving 13 bases between the germline ends. The CDR3 loop reads CASSLNREAYGYTF. CDR3 coding DNA: TGTGCCAGCAGTTTGAACAGGGAAGCCTATGGCTACACCTTC.

The V and J genes are TRBV2 and TRBJ1-6, with 9 bases that match TRBD1. The V segment lost 3 bases and the J segment 7 bases; nucleotides outside the gene matches: 7. The V gene's germline CDR1 is SNHLY and CDR2 FYNNEI. CDR3 length: 16 amino acids. CDR3 sequence: CASSDRTGGLNSPLHF. Written as DNA, the CDR3 is TGTGCCAGCAGTGATAGAACAGGGGGCCTCAATTCACCCCTCCACTTT.